The 19 T cell receptor beta chains given below trace back to one sample, sequenced in a study of PD-L1 blockade in urothelial cancer. The protocol was immunoSEQ multiplex PCR, while the TCRdb copy is restricted to in-frame clones and leaves out a portion. The table has approximately 110,000 clones, roughly 84% seen once. The source was PBMCs, collected around atezolizumab (anti-PD-L1) treatment. These TCRs come from a man between 50 and 59 years old with urothelial cancer.

This rearrangement joins TRBV11-2 to TRBJ2-7, with D maybe TRBD1 (6 bases). The CDR3 sequence is 16 residues long. CDR1 SGHAT and CDR2 FQNNGV come from the germline V gene. V lost 3 bases and J lost 3, with 18 bases in between. Here the CDR3 reads CASSLPGTPNSYEQYF. The CDR3 bases are TGTGCCAGCAGCTTGCCCGGGACACCTAATAGCTACGAGCAGTACTTC.

This rearrangement joins TRBV7-8 to TRBJ1-2, with 9 bases fitting TRBD1. Germline V lookup: CDR1 SGHVS, CDR2 FQNEAQ. The CDR3 is 15 amino acids. V lost 3 bases, J lost 4 bases, and 6 bases stayed unmatched. The CDR3 loop reads CASSLDGQGFYGYTF. The CDR3 coding sequence is TGTGCCAGCAGCTTGGATGGACAGGGGTTCTATGGCTACACCTTC.

This clone has a handful of counts. The chain combines TRBV6-5 with TRBJ1-2, with TRBD1 identical over 7 bases. The V segment lost 5 bases and the J segment 4 bases; nucleotides outside the gene matches: 1. The CDR3 contains 12 residues. Per germline, CDR1 MNHEY and CDR2 SVGAGI. The CDR3 sequence: CASSNRGYGYTF. The DNA of the CDR3 is TGTGCCAGCAGTAACAGGGGCTATGGCTACACCTTC.

The chain couples TRBV10-3 to TRBJ2-7, with TRBD2 matching 15 bases. The germline V gene has CDR1 ENHRY and CDR2 SYGVKD. The CDR3 consists of 20 residues. J gave up 4 bases and V 5 bases, and 18 bases lay outside the gene matches. The CDR3, as DNA: TGTGCCATCAGTCCCCAACCGGGACTAGCGGGAGGCCACCTGGGGTACGAGCAGTACTTC. Its protein product is CAISPQPGLAGGHLGYEQYF.

This sequence joins TRBV5-1 and TRBJ2-7; a possible D gene is TRBD1 (5 bases). This CDR3 contains 15 residues. The V gene lost 0 bases and the J gene lost 2 bases, with 12 bases spanning the gap. Germline values: CDR1 SGHRS, CDR2 YFSETQ. The CDR3 sequence is CASSLVGRATYEQYF. CDR3 sequence (DNA): TGCGCCAGCAGCTTGGTTGGCAGGGCTACCTACGAGCAGTACTTC.

The gene calls are TRBV30 and TRBJ2-7; 7 bases map to TRBD1. V dropped 2 bases and J dropped 3; count of bases not matched to a gene: 4. Germline values: CDR1 GTSNPN, CDR2 SVGIG (reference sequence). CDR3 length: 13 residues. CDR3 sequence reads: CAWSKAGGYEQYF. DNA for the CDR3: TGTGCCTGGAGTAAGGCAGGGGGCTACGAGCAGTACTTC. The whole variable domain, remainder taken from reference TRBV30 and TRBJ2-7, is SQTIHQWPATLVQPVGSPLSLECTVEGTSNPNLYWYRQAAGRGLQLLFYSVGIGQISSEVPQNLSASRPQDRQFILSSKKLLLSDSGFYLCAWSKAGGYEQYFGPGTRLTVT.

The chain couples TRBV28 to TRBJ2-6; 9 bases match TRBD1. This CDR3 is built from 17 residues. With V trimmed by 6 bases and J by 0 bases, 6 bases remained unmatched. Germline-derived CDR1 and CDR2 are MDHEN and SYDVKM. The CDR3 sequence is CASSPGQGFSGANVLTF. The CDR3 DNA follows: TGTGCCAGCAGCCCCGGACAGGGGTTCTCTGGGGCCAACGTCCTGACTTTC. Filled out from reference TRBV28 and TRBJ2-6, the complete variable domain reads DVKVTQSSRYLVKRTGEKVFLECVQDMDHENMFWYRQDPGLGLRLIYFSYDVKMKEKGDIPEGYSVSREKKERFSLILESASTNQTSMYLCASSPGQGFSGANVLTFGAGSRLTVL.

The V gene is TRBV7-9, the J gene TRBJ1-2; TRBD1 might be the D (6 bases). The V and J ends lost 6 bases and 1 base respectively, with 18 bases between them. The CDR3 sequence is 16 residues long. Germline V gene data show CDR1 as SEHNR and CDR2 as FQNEAQ (reference sequence). The CDR3 DNA reads TGTGCCAGCAGTCCGGTGGGGGCGGCAAATAACTATGGCTACACCTTC. This codes for CASSPVGAANNYGYTF.

The CDR3 loop is CASSITGSGNTIYF. The CDR3 DNA follows: TGTGCCAGCAGCATTACAGGGTCTGGAAACACCATATATTTT. The V call is TRBV7-8, the J call TRBJ1-3; D is perhaps TRBD1 (6 bases). The CDR3 is 14 residues long. Trimming shortened V by 5 bases and J by 1 base, and 9 bases separated the two germline ends. The germline V gene has CDR1 SGHVS and CDR2 FQNEAQ.

This chain connects TRBV7-9 to TRBJ2-7; 10 nucleotides align to TRBD1. The trim removed 0 bases at V and 4 bases at J, leaving 3 bases unmatched. This CDR3 has 15 residues. Germline V lookup: CDR1 SEHNR, CDR2 FQNEAQ (reference sequence). CDR3 residues: CASSLATGGRYEQYF. CDR3 in DNA: TGTGCCAGCAGCTTAGCGACAGGGGGCAGGTACGAGCAGTACTTC.

The sample holds a few counts of this clone. The genes are TRBV27 and TRBJ1-2; D is uncertain. This CDR3 spans 11 amino acids. Deletions cut 6 bases from V and 6 bases from J, with 8 bases between. The germline V gene encodes CDR1 MNHEY and CDR2 SMNVEV (reference sequence). CDR3 residues: CASRSPDGYTF. The CDR3 DNA sequence: TGTGCCAGCAGATCCCCGGATGGCTACACCTTC.

This chain joins TRBV4-1 and TRBJ2-7, with TRBD2 as a possible D gene (6 bases). The V gene's germline CDR1 is MGHRA and CDR2 YSYEKL. V lost 0 bases to trimming and J lost 5 bases, with 11 bases between them. The CDR3 runs to 14 residues. The CDR3 nucleotides are TGCGCCAGCAGCCAAGATTGGGGGGAGGACGAGCAGTACTTC. Its protein is CASSQDWGEDEQYF.

The chain recombines TRBV30 with TRBJ1-1; 11 bases are a match to TRBD1. In germline, CDR1 is GTSNPN, CDR2 SVGIG (reference sequence). The ends lost 1 base at V and 0 bases at J; junction bases unmatched: 4. This CDR3 has 16 amino acids. For the CDR3, the DNA is TGTGCCTGGAGTGCCCGGACAGGGGGCTTGAACACTGAAGCTTTCTTT. It specifies CAWSARTGGLNTEAFF. Full variable domain (outside the CDR3, taken from reference TRBV30 and TRBJ1-1): SQTIHQWPATLVQPVGSPLSLECTVEGTSNPNLYWYRQAAGRGLQLLFYSVGIGQISSEVPQNLSASRPQDRQFILSSKKLLLSDSGFYLCAWSARTGGLNTEAFFGQGTRLTVV.

The chain employs TRBV30 and TRBJ2-1, with 12 bases aligning to TRBD2. CDR1 is GTSNPN, CDR2 SVGIG, per germline (reference sequence). V lost 1 base, J lost 0 bases, and 4 bases stayed unmatched. There are 17 residues in the CDR3. CDR3 amino acids: CAWSAETSGSSYNEQFF. The CDR3 bases are TGTGCCTGGAGTGCTGAGACTAGCGGGAGCTCCTACAATGAGCAGTTCTTC. Complete variable domain (other parts from reference TRBV30 and TRBJ2-1): SQTIHQWPATLVQPVGSPLSLECTVEGTSNPNLYWYRQAAGRGLQLLFYSVGIGQISSEVPQNLSASRPQDRQFILSSKKLLLSDSGFYLCAWSAETSGSSYNEQFFGPGTRLTVL.

The chain is built from TRBV30 and TRBJ2-7; TRBD2 agrees at 7 bases. V shed 3 bases, J shed 0 bases, and the junction held 5 bases outside the gene matches. Germline V gives CDR1 GTSNPN, CDR2 SVGIG (reference sequence). The CDR3 loop spans 14 amino acids. The CDR3 region is CAWRPTSNSYEQYF. The CDR3 coding sequence is TGTGCCTGGAGACCGACTAGCAACTCCTACGAGCAGTACTTC.

The V and J genes are TRBV7-9 and TRBJ2-5; 8 bases are a match to TRBD2. Germline V gene data show CDR1 as SEHNR and CDR2 as FQNEAQ (reference sequence). V was clipped by 3 bases and J by 0 bases; unmatched bases: 3. CDR3 length equals 15 residues. The CDR3 DNA is TGTGCCAGCAGCTTTCGACTAGCGAACCAAGAGACCCAGTACTTC. It specifies CASSFRLANQETQYF.

The chain links TRBV6-5 to TRBJ2-7; 10 bases fit TRBD2. J lost 6 bases, V lost 7 bases, and 12 bases had no gene match. The length of the CDR3 is 15 residues. Germline V lookup: CDR1 MNHEY, CDR2 SVGAGI. DNA for the CDR3: TGTGCCAGCACCCCGTTCGGGCTAGCGGGAGTCGAGCAGTACTTC. Protein sequence: CASTPFGLAGVEQYF.

This chain connects TRBV7-8 to TRBJ1-1; D is uncertain. Between the trimmed V and J ends, which lost 1 base and 4 bases, there was a span of 10 bases. Germline CDR1 is SGHVS and CDR2 is FQNEAQ. This CDR3 is built from 14 residues. The CDR3 protein is CASSLDGVGTEAFF. The CDR3 DNA reads TGTGCCAGCAGCTTAGACGGGGTTGGCACTGAAGCTTTCTTT.

The chain recombines TRBV14 with TRBJ2-7; D gene ambiguous. The V end lost 4 bases, the J end lost 4 bases, and 8 bases lay between the germline ends. From germline, CDR1 is SGHDN and CDR2 FVKESK. The CDR3 spans 12 residues. CDR3 residues: CASSPLGYEQYF. In nucleotides, the CDR3 is TGTGCCAGCAGCCCCCTCGGGTACGAGCAGTACTTC.